The clone carrying this TCR beta chain was counted only a few times. Its antigen remains unknown. The data stem from a study of tumor and adjacent non-tumor tissue in lung cancer. Overall study results and limits: Higher tumor TCR diversity was associated with shorter survival.

This CDR3 has 12 residues. Germline V gene sequence: CDR1 SGHDT, CDR2 YYEEEE. V was shortened by 5 bases and J by 6 bases, with 12 bases between the two germline ends. The library came from three nested PCR rounds adapted from ARM-PCR protocols. TCRdb reprocessed the multiplex PCR reads via MiXCR and lists one record per CDR3 protein. Of roughly 120,000 distinct CDR3 sequences in the sample, 75% were seen once. RNA was extracted from bulk tissue without any cell sorting. Newly diagnosed lung cancer patients had thoracic surgery in China, August–late 2014, without prior chemotherapy. Input material: lung tumor tissue. The receptor was derived from a woman aged 55-70 years with non-small cell lung cancer. This sequence joins TRBV5-6 and TRBJ2-7; D gene unclear. The CDR3 loop reads CASSFDVIEQYF. CDR3 nucleotide sequence: TGTGCCAGCAGTTTTGACGTCATCGAGCAGTACTTC.